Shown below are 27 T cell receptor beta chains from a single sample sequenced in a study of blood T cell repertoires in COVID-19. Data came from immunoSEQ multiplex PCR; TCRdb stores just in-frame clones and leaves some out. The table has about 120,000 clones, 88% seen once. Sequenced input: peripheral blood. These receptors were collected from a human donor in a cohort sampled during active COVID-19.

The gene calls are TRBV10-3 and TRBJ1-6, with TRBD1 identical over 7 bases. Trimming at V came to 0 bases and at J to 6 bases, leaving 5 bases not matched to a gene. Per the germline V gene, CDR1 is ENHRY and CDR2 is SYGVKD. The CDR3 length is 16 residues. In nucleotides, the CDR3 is TGTGCCATCAGTGAGTCTCGGAGACAGGGTAATTCACCCCTCCACTTT. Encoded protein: CAISESRRQGNSPLHF.

DNA of the CDR3: TGTGCCAGCAGCGGACAAGGGCAGTTCTTC. It encodes CASSGQGQFF. The V and J genes are TRBV28 and TRBJ2-1; D may be TRBD1 (5 bases). The V gene's germline CDR1 is MDHEN and CDR2 SYDVKM. This CDR3 is 10 amino acids long. Trimming took off 6 bases at V and 12 bases at J, with 9 bases between the two ends.

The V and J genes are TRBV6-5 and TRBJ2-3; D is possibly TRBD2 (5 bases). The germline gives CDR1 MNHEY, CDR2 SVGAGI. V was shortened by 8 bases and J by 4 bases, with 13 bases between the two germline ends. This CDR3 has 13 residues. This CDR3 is CASGRGRADTQYF. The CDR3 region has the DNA TGTGCCAGCGGGAGAGGCCGGGCAGATACGCAGTATTTT.

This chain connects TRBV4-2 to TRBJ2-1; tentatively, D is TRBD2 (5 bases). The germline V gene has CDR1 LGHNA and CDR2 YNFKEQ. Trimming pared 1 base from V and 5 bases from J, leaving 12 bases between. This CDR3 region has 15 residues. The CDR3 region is CASSQGQIGDNEQFF. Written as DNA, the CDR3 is TGTGCCAGCAGCCAAGGTCAAATCGGGGACAATGAGCAGTTCTTC.

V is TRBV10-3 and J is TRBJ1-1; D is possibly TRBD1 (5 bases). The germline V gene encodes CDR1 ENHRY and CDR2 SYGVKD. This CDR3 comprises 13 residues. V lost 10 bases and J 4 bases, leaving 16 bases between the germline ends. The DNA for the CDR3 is TGTGCCACTATCTCGGCGGGGGGCACTGAAGCTTTCTTT. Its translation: CATISAGGTEAFF.

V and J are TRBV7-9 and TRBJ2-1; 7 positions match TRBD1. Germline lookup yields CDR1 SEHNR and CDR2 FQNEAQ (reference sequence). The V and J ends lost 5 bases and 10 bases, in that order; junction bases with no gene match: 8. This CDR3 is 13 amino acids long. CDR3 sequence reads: CASSVTTGSEQFF. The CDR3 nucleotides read TGTGCCAGCAGCGTCACGACAGGGTCGGAGCAGTTCTTC.

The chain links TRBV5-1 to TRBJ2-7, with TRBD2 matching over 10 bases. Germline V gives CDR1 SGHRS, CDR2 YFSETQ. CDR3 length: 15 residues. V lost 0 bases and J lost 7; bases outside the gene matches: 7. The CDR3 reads CASSLVPSGSREQYF. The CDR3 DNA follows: TGCGCCAGCAGCTTGGTCCCTAGCGGGAGTAGAGAGCAGTACTTC.

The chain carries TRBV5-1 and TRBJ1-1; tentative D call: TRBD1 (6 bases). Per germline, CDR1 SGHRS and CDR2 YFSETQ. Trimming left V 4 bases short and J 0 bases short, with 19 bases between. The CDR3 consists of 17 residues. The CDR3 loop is CASSLPQGRTLNTEAFF. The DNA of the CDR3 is TGCGCCAGCAGCCTGCCACAGGGACGAACTTTGAACACTGAAGCTTTCTTT. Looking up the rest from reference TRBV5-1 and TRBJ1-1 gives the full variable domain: KAGVTQTPRYLIKTRGQQVTLSCSPISGHRSVSWYQQTPGQGLQFLFEYFSETQRNKGNFPGRFSGRQFSNSRSEMNVSTLELGDSALYLCASSLPQGRTLNTEAFFGQGTRLTVV.

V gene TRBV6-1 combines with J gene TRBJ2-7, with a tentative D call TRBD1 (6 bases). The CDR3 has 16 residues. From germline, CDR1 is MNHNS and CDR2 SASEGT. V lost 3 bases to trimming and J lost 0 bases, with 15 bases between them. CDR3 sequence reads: CASSDPGTWSSYEQYF. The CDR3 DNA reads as TGTGCCAGCAGTGATCCCGGGACATGGAGCTCCTACGAGCAGTACTTC.

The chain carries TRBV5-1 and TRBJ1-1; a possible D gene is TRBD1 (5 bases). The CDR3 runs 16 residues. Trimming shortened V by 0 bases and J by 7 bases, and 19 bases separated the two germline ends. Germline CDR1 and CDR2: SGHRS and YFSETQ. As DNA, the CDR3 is TGCGCCAGCAGCTTGGCTGGTGGGGGGTCGGGGGGTGAAGCTTTCTTT. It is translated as CASSLAGGGSGGEAFF.

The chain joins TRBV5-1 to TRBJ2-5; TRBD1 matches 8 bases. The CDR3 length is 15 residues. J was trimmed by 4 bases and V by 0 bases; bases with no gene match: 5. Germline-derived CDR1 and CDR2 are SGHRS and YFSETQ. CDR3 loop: CASSLGGQGPETQYF. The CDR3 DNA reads TGCGCCAGCAGCTTGGGAGGACAGGGCCCAGAGACCCAGTACTTC.

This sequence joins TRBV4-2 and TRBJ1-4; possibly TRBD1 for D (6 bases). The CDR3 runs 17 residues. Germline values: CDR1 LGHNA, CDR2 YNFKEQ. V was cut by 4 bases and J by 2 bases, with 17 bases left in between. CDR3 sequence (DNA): TGTGCCAGCAGCCGAGGGGGGGCAGATGATACTAATGAAAAACTGTTTTTT. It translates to CASSRGGADDTNEKLFF.

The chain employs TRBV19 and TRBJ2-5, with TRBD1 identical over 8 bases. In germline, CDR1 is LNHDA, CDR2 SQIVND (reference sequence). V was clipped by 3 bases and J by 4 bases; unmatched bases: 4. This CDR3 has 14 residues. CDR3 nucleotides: TGTGCCAGTAGTATCACAGGGGGTGGAGAGACCCAGTACTTC. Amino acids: CASSITGGGETQYF.

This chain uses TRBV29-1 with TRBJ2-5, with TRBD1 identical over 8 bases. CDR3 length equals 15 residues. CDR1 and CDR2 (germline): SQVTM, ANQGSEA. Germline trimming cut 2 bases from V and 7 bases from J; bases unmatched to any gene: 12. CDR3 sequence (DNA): TGCAGCGTTGAAAATCTGGGGCAGGGGGCAGGGACCCAGTACTTC. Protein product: CSVENLGQGAGTQYF. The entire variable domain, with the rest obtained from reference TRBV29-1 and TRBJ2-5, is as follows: SAVISQKPSRDICQRGTSLTIQCQVDSQVTMMFWYRQQPGQSLTLIATANQGSEATYESGFVIDKFPISRPNLTFSTLTVSNMSPEDSSIYLCSVENLGQGAGTQYFGPGTRLLVL.

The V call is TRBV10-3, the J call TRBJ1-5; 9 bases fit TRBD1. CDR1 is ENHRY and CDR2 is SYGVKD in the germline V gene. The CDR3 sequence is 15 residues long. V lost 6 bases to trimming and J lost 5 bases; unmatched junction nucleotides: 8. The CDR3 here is CAISSHWTGDQPQHF. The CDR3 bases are TGTGCCATCAGCTCTCACTGGACAGGGGATCAGCCCCAGCATTTT.

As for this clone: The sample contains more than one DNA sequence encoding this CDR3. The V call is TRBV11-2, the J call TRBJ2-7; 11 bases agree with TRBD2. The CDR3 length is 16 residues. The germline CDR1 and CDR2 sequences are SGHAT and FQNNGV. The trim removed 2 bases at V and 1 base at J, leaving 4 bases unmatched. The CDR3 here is CASSLLAGGPSYEQYF. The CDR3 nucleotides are TGTGCCAGCAGCTTACTAGCGGGGGGCCCTTCCTACGAGCAGTACTTC.

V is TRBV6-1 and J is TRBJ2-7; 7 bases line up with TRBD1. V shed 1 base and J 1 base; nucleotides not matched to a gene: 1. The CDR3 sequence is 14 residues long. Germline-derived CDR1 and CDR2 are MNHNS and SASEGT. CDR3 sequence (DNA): TGTGCCAGCAGTGAAGGGGACAGTTCCTACGAGCAGTACTTC. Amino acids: CASSEGDSSYEQYF.

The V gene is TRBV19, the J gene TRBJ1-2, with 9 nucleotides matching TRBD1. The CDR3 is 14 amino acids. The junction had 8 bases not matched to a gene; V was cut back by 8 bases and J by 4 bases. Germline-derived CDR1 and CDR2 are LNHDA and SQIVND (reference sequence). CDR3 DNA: TGTGCCAGTTGCCTCGACAGGGGGGGCTATGGCTACACCTTC. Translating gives CASCLDRGGYGYTF. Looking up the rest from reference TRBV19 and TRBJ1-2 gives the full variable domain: DGGITQSPKYLFRKEGQNVTLSCEQNLNHDAMYWYRQDPGQGLRLIYYSQIVNDFQKGDIAEGYSVSREKKESFPLTVTSAQKNPTAFYLCASCLDRGGYGYTFGSGTRLTVV.

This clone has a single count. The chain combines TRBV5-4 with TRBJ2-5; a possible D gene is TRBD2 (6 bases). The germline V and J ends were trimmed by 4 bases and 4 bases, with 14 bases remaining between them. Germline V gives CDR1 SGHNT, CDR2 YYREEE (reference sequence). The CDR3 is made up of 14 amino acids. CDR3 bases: TGTGCCAGCAGCGAACAGAGGGGAGGAGAGACCCAGTACTTC. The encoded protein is CASSEQRGGETQYF.

CDR3 nucleotide sequence: TGCGCCAGCAGCCAAGACCTTCCGAGGTTGTTCTTC. Protein product: CASSQDLPRLFF. The rearrangement links TRBV4-1 to TRBJ2-1, with D uncertain. Trimming removed 0 bases from V and 15 bases from J, with 12 bases in between. Germline V lookup: CDR1 MGHRA, CDR2 YSYEKL. The CDR3 has 12 amino acids.

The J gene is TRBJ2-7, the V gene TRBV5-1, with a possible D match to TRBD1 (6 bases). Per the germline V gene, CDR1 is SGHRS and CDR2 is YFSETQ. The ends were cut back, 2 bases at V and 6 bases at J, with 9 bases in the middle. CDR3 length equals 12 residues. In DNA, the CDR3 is TGCGCCAGCAGCTTCACGACAGGCGAGCAGTACTTC. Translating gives CASSFTTGEQYF.

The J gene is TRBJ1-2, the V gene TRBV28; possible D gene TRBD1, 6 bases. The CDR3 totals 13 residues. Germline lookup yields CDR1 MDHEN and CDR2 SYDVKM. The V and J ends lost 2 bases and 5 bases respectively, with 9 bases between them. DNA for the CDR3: TGTGCCAGCAGTTTAGAGGGGGGGTATGGCTACACCTTC. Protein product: CASSLEGGYGYTF.

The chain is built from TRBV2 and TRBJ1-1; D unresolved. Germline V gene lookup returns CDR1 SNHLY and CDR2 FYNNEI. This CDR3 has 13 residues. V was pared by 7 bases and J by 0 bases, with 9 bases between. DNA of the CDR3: TGTGCCAGCAAGGAGGGAGTGAACACTGAAGCTTTCTTT. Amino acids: CASKEGVNTEAFF.

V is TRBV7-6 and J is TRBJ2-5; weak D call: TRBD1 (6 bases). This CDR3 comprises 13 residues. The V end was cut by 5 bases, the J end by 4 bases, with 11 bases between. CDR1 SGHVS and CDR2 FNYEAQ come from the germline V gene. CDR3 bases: TGTGCCAGCAGCGGGGGCGTGAGAGAGACCCAGTACTTC. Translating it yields CASSGGVRETQYF.

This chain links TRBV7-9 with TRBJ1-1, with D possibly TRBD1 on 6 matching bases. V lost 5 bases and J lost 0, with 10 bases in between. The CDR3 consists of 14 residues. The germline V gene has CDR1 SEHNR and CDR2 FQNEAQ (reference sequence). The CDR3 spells CASSPGTLNTEAFF. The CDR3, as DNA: TGTGCCAGCAGCCCAGGGACATTGAACACTGAAGCTTTCTTT.

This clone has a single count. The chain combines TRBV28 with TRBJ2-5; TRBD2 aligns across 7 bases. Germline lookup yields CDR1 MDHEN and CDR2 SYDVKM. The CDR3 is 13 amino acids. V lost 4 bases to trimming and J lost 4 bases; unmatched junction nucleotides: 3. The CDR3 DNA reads TGTGCCAGCAGTTCGGCGGGAGTAGAGACCCAGTACTTC. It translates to CASSSAGVETQYF.

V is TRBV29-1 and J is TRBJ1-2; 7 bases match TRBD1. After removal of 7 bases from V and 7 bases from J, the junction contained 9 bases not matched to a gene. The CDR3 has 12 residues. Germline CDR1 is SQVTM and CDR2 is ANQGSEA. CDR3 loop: CSGGDRVTGYTF. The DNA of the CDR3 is TGCAGCGGCGGCGACAGGGTGACTGGCTACACCTTC.